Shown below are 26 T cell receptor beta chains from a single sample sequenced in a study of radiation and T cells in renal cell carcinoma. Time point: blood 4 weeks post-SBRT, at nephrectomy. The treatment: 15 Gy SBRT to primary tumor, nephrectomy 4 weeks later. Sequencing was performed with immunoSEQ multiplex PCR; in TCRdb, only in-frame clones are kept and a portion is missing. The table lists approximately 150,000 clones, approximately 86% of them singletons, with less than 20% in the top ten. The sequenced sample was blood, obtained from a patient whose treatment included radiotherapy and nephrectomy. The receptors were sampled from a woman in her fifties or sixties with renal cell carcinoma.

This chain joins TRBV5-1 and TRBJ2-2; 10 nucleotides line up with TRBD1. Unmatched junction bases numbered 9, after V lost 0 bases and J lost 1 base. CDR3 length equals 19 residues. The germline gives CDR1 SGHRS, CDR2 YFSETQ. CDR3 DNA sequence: TGCGCCAGCAGCTTGGGACAGGGGGCGATGTTTGGGAACACCGGGGAGCTGTTTTTT. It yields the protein CASSLGQGAMFGNTGELFF.

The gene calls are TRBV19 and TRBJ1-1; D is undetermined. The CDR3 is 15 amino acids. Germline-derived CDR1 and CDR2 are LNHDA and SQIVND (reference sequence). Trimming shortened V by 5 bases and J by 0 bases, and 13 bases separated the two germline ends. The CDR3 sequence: CASSPRISLNTEAFF. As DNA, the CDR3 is TGTGCCAGTAGTCCCCGGATCAGCTTGAACACTGAAGCTTTCTTT. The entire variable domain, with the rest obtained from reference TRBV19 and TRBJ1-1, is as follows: DGGITQSPKYLFRKEGQNVTLSCEQNLNHDAMYWYRQDPGQGLRLIYYSQIVNDFQKGDIAEGYSVSREKKESFPLTVTSAQKNPTAFYLCASSPRISLNTEAFFGQGTRLTVV.

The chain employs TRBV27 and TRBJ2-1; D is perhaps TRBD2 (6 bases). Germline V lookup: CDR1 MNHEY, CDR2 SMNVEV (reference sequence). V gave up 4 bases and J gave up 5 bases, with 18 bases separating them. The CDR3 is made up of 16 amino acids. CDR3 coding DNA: TGTGCCAGCAGTTGGTCTGGAGGGTGGCGGGACAATGAGCAGTTCTTC. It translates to CASSWSGGWRDNEQFF.

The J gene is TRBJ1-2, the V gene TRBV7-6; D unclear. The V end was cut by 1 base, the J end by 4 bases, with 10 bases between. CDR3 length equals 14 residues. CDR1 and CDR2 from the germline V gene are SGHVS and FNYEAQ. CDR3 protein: CASSLGSGTYGYTF. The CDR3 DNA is TGTGCCAGCAGCTTAGGTTCTGGTACCTATGGCTACACCTTC.

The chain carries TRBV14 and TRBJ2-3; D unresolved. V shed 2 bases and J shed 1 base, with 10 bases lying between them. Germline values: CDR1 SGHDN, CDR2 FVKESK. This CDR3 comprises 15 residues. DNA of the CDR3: TGTGCCAGCAGCCAATTTCGTGGTGGCACAGATACGCAGTATTTT. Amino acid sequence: CASSQFRGGTDTQYF.

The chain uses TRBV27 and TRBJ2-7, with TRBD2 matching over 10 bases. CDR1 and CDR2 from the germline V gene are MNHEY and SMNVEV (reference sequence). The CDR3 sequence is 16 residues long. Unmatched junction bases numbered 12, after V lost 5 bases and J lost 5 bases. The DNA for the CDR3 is TGTGCCAGCAGTCCTCAATCTAGCGGGAGCGCCCACGAGCAGTACTTC. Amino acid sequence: CASSPQSSGSAHEQYF.

The CDR3 is CASSQDRGTGGDSSYNEQFF. CDR3 bases: TGCGCCAGCAGCCAAGATCGGGGGACAGGGGGCGATAGTTCCTACAATGAGCAGTTCTTC. The chain uses TRBV4-3 and TRBJ2-1; 12 positions agree with TRBD1. Trimming cost V 0 bases and J 1 base; bases outside gene matches: 10. The CDR3 loop spans 20 amino acids. Germline V gives CDR1 LGHNA, CDR2 YSLEER.

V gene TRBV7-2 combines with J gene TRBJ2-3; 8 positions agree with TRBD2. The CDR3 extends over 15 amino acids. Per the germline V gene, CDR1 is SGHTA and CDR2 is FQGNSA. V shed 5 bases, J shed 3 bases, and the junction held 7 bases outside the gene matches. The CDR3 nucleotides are TGTGCCAGCAGCCCACCGGGACTAGGGACAGATACGCAGTATTTT. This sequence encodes CASSPPGLGTDTQYF.

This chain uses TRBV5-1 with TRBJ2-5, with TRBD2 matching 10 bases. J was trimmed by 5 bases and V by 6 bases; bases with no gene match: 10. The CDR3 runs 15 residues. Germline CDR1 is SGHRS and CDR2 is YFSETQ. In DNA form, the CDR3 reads TGCGCCAGCATCCCAGGACTAGCGGATGGGGAGACCCAGTACTTC. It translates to CASIPGLADGETQYF.

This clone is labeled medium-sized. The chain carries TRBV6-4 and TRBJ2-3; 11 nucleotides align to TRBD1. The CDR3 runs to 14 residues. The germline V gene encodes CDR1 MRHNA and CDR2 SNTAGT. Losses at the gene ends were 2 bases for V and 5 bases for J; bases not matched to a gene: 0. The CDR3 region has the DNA TGTGCCAGCAGTGACGGGACAGGGGGAGATACGCAGTATTTT. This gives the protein CASSDGTGGDTQYF.

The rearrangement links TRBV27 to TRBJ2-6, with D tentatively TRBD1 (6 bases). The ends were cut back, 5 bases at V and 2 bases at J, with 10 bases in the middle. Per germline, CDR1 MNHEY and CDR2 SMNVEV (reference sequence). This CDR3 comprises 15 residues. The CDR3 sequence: CASSKGVAGANVLTF. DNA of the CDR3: TGTGCCAGCAGTAAGGGGGTAGCTGGGGCCAACGTCCTGACTTTC.

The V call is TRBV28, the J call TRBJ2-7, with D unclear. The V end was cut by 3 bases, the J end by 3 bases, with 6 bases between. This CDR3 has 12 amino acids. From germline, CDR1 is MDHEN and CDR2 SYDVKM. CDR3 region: CASSFLFYEQYF. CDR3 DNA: TGTGCCAGCAGTTTCCTGTTCTACGAGCAGTACTTC.

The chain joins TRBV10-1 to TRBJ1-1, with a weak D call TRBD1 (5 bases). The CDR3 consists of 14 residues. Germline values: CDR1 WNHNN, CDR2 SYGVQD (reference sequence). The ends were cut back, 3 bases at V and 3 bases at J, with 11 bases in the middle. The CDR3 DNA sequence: TGCGCCAGCAGTGATGGGGCTGGGGACACTGAAGCTTTCTTT. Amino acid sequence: CASSDGAGDTEAFF.

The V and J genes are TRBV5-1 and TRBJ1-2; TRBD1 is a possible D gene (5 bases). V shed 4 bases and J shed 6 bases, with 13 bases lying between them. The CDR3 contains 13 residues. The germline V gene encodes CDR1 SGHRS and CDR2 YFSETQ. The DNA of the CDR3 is TGCGCCAGCAGCCCTACGGGGCGGGATGGCTACACCTTC. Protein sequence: CASSPTGRDGYTF.

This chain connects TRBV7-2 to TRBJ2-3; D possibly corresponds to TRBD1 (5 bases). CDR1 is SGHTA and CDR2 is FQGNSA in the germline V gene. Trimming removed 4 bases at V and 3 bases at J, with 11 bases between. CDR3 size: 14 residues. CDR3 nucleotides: TGTGCCAGCAGCTCCCGTCCAGGGACAGATACGCAGTATTTT. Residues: CASSSRPGTDTQYF.

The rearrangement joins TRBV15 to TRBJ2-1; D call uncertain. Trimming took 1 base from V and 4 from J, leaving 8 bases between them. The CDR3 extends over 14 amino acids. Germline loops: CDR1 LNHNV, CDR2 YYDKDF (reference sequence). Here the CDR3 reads CATSRAGTYNEQFF. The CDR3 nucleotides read TGTGCCACCAGCAGAGCCGGCACATACAATGAGCAGTTCTTC.

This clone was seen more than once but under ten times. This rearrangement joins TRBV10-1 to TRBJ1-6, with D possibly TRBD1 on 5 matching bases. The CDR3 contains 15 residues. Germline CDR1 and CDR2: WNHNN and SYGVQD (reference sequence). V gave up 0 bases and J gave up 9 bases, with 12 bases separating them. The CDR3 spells CASSESGGVGSPLHF. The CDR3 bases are TGCGCCAGCAGTGAGTCGGGAGGGGTTGGTTCACCCCTCCACTTT.

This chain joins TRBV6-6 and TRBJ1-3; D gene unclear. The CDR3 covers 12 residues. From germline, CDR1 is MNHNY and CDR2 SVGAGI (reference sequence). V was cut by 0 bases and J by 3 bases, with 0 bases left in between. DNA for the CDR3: TGTGCCAGCAGTTACTCTGGAAACACCATATATTTT. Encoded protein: CASSYSGNTIYF.

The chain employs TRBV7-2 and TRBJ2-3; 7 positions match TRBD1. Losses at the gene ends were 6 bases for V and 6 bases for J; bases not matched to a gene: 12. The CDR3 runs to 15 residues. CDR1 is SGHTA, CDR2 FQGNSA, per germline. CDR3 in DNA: TGTGCCAGCAGAACCACAGGGGCAATTTGGGATACGCAGTATTTT. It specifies CASRTTGAIWDTQYF.

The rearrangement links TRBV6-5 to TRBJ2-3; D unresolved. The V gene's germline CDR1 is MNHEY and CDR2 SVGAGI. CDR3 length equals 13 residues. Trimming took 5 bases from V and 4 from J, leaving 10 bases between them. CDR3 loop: CASSLNQADTQYF. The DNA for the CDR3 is TGTGCCAGCAGTCTGAACCAAGCAGATACGCAGTATTTT.

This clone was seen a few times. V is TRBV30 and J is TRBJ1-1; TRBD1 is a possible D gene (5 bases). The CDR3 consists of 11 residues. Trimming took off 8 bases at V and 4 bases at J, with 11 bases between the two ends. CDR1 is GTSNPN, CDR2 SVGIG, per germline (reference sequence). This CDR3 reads CAAKGSTEAFF. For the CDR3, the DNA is TGTGCCGCCAAGGGGTCCACTGAAGCTTTCTTT.

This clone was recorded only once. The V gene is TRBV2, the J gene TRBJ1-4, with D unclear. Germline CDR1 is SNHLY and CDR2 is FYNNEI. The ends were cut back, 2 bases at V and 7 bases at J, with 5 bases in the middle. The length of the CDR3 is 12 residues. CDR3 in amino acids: CASSEISEKLFF. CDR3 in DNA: TGTGCCAGCAGTGAAATTTCTGAAAAACTGTTTTTT.

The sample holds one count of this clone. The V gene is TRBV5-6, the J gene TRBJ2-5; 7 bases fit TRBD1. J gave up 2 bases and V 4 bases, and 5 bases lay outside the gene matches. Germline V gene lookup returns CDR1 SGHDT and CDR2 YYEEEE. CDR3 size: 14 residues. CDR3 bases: TGTGCCAGCAGCACGAAGGGACAGCAAGAGACCCAGTACTTC. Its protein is CASSTKGQQETQYF.

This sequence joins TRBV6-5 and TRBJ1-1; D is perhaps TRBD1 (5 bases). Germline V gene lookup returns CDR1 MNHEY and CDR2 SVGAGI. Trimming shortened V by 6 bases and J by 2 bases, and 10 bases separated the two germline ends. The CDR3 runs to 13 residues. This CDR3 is CASSSRGNTEAFF. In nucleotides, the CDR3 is TGTGCCAGCAGCTCACGGGGCAACACTGAAGCTTTCTTT.

The CDR3 sequence is CASSYSGRHLEQYF. The CDR3 DNA reads as TGTGCCAGCAGTTACTCGGGACGCCACCTCGAGCAGTACTTC. This rearrangement joins TRBV6-5 to TRBJ2-7; the D gene could be TRBD1 or TRBD2 (5 bases each). The V gene's germline CDR1 is MNHEY and CDR2 SVGAGI. This CDR3 has 14 amino acids. V was shortened by 0 bases and J by 6 bases, with 12 bases between the two germline ends.

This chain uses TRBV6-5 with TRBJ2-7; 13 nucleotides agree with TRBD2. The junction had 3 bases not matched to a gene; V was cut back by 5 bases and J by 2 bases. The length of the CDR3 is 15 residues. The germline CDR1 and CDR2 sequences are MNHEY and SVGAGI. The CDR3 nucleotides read TGTGCCAGCAGTGGACTAGCGGGAGTTCCCTACGAGCAGTACTTC. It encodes CASSGLAGVPYEQYF.